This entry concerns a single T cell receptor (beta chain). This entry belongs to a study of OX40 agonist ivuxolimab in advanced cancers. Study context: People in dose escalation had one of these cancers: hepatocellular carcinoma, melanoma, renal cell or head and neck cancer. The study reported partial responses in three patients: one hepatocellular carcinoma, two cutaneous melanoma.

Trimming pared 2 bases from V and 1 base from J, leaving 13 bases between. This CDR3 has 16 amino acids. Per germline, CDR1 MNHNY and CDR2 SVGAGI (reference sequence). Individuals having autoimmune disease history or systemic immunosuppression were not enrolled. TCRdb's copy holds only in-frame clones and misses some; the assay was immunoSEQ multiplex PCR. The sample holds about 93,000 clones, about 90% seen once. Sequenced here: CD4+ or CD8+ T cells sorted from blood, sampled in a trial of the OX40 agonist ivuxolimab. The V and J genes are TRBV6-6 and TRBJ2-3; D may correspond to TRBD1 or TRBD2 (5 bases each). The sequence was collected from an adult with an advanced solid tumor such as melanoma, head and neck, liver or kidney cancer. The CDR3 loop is CASSYRPGTGTDTQYF. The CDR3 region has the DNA TGTGCCAGCAGTTACCGTCCAGGGACCGGCACAGATACGCAGTATTTT.